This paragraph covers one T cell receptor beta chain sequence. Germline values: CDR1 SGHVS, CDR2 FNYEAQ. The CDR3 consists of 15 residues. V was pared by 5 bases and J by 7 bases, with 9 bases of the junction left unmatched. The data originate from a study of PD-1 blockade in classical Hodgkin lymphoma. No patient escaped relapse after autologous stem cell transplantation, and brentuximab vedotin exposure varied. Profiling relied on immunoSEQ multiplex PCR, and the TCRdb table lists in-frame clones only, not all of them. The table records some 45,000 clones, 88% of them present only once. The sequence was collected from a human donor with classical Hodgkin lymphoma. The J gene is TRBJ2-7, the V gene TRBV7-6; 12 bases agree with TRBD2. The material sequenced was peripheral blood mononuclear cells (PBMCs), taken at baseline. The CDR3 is CASSPRLAGVKEQYF. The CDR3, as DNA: TGTGCCAGCAGCCCTAGACTAGCGGGGGTTAAGGAGCAGTACTTC.